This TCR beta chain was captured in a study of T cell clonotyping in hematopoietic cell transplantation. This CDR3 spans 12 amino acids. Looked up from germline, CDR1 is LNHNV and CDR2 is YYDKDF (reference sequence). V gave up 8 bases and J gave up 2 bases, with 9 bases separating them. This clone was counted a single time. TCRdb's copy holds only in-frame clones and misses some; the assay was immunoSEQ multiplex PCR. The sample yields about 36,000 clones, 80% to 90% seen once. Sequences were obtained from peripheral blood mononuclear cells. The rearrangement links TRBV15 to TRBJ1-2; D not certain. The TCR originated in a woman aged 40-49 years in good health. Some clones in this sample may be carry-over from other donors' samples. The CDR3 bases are TGTGCCACCCCCCGGGCAAACTATGGCTACACCTTC. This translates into CATPRANYGYTF.